The 10 T cell receptor beta chains in this list originate from one sample, sequenced in a study of CD8 T cells in ankylosing spondylitis. TCRdb recomputed calls from the 5' RACE reads with MiXCR, one row per CDR3 protein. The data contain under 250,000 distinct CDR3 sequences, around a tenth of them singletons. Sequencing was performed on blood, either unsorted or a sorted T cell fraction (not recorded which). These receptors all come from a male donor with ankylosing spondylitis or in good health (not recorded which).

This clonotype has at least ten counts. This chain links TRBV12-3 or TRBV12-4 with TRBJ2-1, with 9 bases fitting TRBD2. The CDR3 spans 15 residues. V trimming: 5 bases; J trimming: 6 bases; junction bases outside the gene matches: 8. In DNA form, the CDR3 reads TGTGCCAGCAGTGCTTTAGCGGGGGCTCTCAATGAGCAGTTCTTC. It codes for CASSALAGALNEQFF.

This clonotype was counted many times. J is TRBJ1-3 and V is TRBV5-1; tentatively, D is TRBD1 (6 bases). CDR3 length: 14 amino acids. CDR1 and CDR2 (germline): SGHRS, YFSETQ. Trimming cost V 0 bases and J 8 bases, with 12 bases left between them. In DNA form, the CDR3 reads TGCGCCAGCAGCTTGGTCGGGACAAAGGACACCATATATTTT. This codes for CASSLVGTKDTIYF.

This clonotype has a handful of counts. The genes are TRBV3-1 and TRBJ2-6; D gene unclear. The CDR3 length is 15 residues. Germline V gene data show CDR1 as LGHDT and CDR2 as YNNKEL (reference sequence). The V gene lost 1 base and the J gene lost 4 bases, with 8 bases spanning the gap. The CDR3 DNA follows: TGTGCCAGCAGCCAAGCCCCACAGGGGGCCAACGTCCTGACTTTC. It codes for CASSQAPQGANVLTF.

The chain uses TRBV7-9 and TRBJ2-1, with 7 nucleotides matching TRBD1. This CDR3 has 14 residues. J lost 6 bases, V lost 5 bases, and 7 bases had no gene match. The germline V gene has CDR1 SEHNR and CDR2 FQNEAQ (reference sequence). CDR3 nucleotides: TGTGCCAGCAGCCCAGAGACAGGGTTCAATGAGCAGTTCTTC. This translates into CASSPETGFNEQFF.

J is TRBJ2-7 and V is TRBV2, with D perhaps TRBD2 (6 bases). This CDR3 has 14 amino acids. The V gene lost 7 bases and the J gene lost 4 bases, with 17 bases spanning the gap. Germline values: CDR1 SNHLY, CDR2 FYNNEI. The CDR3 region is CASKVSLAWYEQYF. The CDR3 bases are TGTGCCAGCAAGGTGTCTCTAGCGTGGTACGAGCAGTACTTC.

This clonotype was seen ten or more times. The chain employs TRBV5-5 and TRBJ1-2; 10 bases map to TRBD1. Germline-derived CDR1 and CDR2 are SGHKS and YYEKEE (reference sequence). V shed 4 bases, J shed 10 bases, and the junction held 7 bases outside the gene matches. The CDR3 loop spans 13 amino acids. CDR3 residues: CASSASGTGVYTF. For the CDR3, the DNA is TGTGCCAGCAGCGCATCCGGGACAGGGGTCTACACCTTC.

This clonotype was counted a few times. J is TRBJ2-1 and V is TRBV5-1, with a tentative D call TRBD2 (7 bases). The V end lost 0 bases, the J end lost 5 bases, and 15 bases lay between the germline ends. CDR3 length: 16 amino acids. Germline values: CDR1 SGHRS, CDR2 YFSETQ. The CDR3 nucleotides read TGCGCCAGCAGCTTGGTTCCAGCGGGACAAAACAATGAGCAGTTCTTC. Residues: CASSLVPAGQNNEQFF.

This chain joins TRBV28 and TRBJ2-3; 10 positions agree with TRBD2. Germline V gene sequence: CDR1 MDHEN, CDR2 SYDVKM. The CDR3 is made up of 15 amino acids. CDR3 amino acids: CAVGLAGAGGDTQYF. CDR3 bases: TGTGCGGTTGGGCTAGCGGGAGCCGGGGGAGATACGCAGTATTTT.

This clonotype was observed many times. V and J are TRBV9 and TRBJ2-3; perhaps TRBD2 as D (5 bases). V lost 3 bases, J lost 3 bases, and 14 bases lay in between. This CDR3 region has 15 residues. Germline-derived CDR1 and CDR2 are SGDLS and YYNGEE. CDR3 coding DNA: TGTGCCAGCAGCGCCTTTTCAGCGGTAACAGATACGCAGTATTTT. It specifies CASSAFSAVTDTQYF.

In its sample, this clonotype was seen many times. The chain uses TRBV3-1 and TRBJ1-6, with no clear D. V dropped 3 bases and J dropped 3 bases, with 6 bases sitting between them. CDR1 is LGHDT, CDR2 YNNKEL, per germline (reference sequence). This CDR3 contains 14 residues. The CDR3 bases are TGTGCCAGCAGCCACAGCAGCTATAATTCACCCCTCCACTTT. This translates into CASSHSSYNSPLHF.